Detailed here is one T cell receptor beta chain. Methods used by the authors: Quantification of nucleated cells was approximated via reference gene primer amplification. Profiling relied on immunoSEQ multiplex PCR, and the TCRdb table lists in-frame clones only, not all of them. The V and J calls and clone size come from that table; D and trimming were worked out from the DNA. The data hold roughly 53,000 clones, with approximately 80% observed a single time. This sample stems from a study of blood T cell repertoires in COVID-19. Background on the study: PBMCs, B-cell-depleted T cells, or T cells provided the cDNA or gDNA that made up the material.

The V and J ends lost 6 bases and 8 bases, in that order; junction bases with no gene match: 7. There are 14 residues in the CDR3. CDR1 and CDR2 from the germline V gene are MNHEY and SVGAGI. The sequenced material came from peripheral blood. The chain combines TRBV6-5 with TRBJ2-1, with 10 bases matching TRBD1. The receptor's source is a man aged 50 or older with acute or convalescent COVID-19. This CDR3 is CASSPGQGVDEQFF. CDR3 in DNA: TGTGCCAGCAGCCCCGGACAGGGGGTTGATGAGCAGTTCTTC.